These T cell receptor beta chains were read from a single sample in a study of blood T cell repertoires in COVID-19. The method was immunoSEQ multiplex PCR; TCRdb's version includes in-frame clones alone and lacks a portion of them. The data contain some 380,000 clones, more than 65% of them singletons. The sequenced sample was peripheral blood. Receptors were obtained from a human donor with acute or convalescent COVID-19. The donor label of this sample is uncertain. Both conserved end residues are part of each CDR3. D genes are given only for firm matches. The size of a clone is reported for some rows only, either as once, few or many, or as a class for expanded clones.

clone_size,v_call,j_call,d_call,cdr3_nt,cdr3_aa
NA,TRBV7-9,TRBJ2-5,TRBD2,TGTGCCAGCAGCCGGTTCGGGGGGGAGCAAGAGACCCAGTACTTC,CASSRFGGEQETQYF
NA,TRBV19,TRBJ1-4,NA,TGTGCCAGTAGTTTCTCCAGGCTAAGCGAAAAACTGTTTTTT,CASSFSRLSEKLFF
NA,TRBV7-2,TRBJ2-1,NA,TGTGCCAGCAGCCGGGGGAAGTTCTTC,CASSRGKFF
NA,TRBV27,TRBJ2-7,TRBD1,TGTGCCAGCAGACTCGGACAGGGCCCCTACGAGCAGTACTTC,CASRLGQGPYEQYF
NA,TRBV15,TRBJ2-1,NA,TGTGCCACCAGTCTGGAGGGAAGCTCCTACAATGAGCAGTTCTTC,CATSLEGSSYNEQFF
NA,TRBV27,TRBJ2-4,TRBD1,TGTGCCAGCAGTACGAACGACAGGGTTGGGGCCAAAAACATTCAGTACTTC,CASSTNDRVGAKNIQYF
NA,TRBV18,TRBJ1-6,NA,TGTGCCAGCTCACTCGACAGAAGCTCCTATAATTCACCCCTCCACTTT,CASSLDRSSYNSPLHF
NA,TRBV6-2/TRBV6-3,TRBJ2-3,TRBD2,TGTGCCAGCAGTTACCTAGCGGGGGGCACAGATACGCAGTATTTT,CASSYLAGGTDTQYF
NA,TRBV5-1,TRBJ1-6,NA,TGCGCCAGCAGCTTTTTTTTTAATAATTCACCCCTCCACTTT,CASSFFFNNSPLHF
NA,TRBV4-1,TRBJ1-2,NA,TGCGCCAGCAGCCAAGACGGACGGGGAACCTATGGCTACACCTTC,CASSQDGRGTYGYTF
NA,TRBV28,TRBJ2-7,NA,TGTGCCAGCAGTTACCCCGCGAGGTCCTGGGAGCAGTACTTC,CASSYPARSWEQYF
NA,TRBV12-3/TRBV12-4,TRBJ1-4,NA,TGTGCCAGCAGTTTCGCGAGTTTTCAACTGTTTTTT,CASSFASFQLFF
NA,TRBV15,TRBJ2-7,TRBD1,TGTGCCACCAGCAGGGATCGGGACAGGGGACACGAGCAGTACTTC,CATSRDRDRGHEQYF
NA,TRBV2,TRBJ2-3,NA,TGTGCCAGCAGGGCAAGGCGGGGACAGACCATCACAGATACGCAGTATTTT,CASRARRGQTITDTQYF
NA,TRBV5-1,TRBJ1-1,NA,TGCGCCAGCAGCTTGGCCGGGACAACGAACACTGAAGCTTTCTTT,CASSLAGTTNTEAFF
NA,TRBV20-1,TRBJ2-7,TRBD2,TGCAGTGCTAGTTCCTTTGAACTAGCGCAGTACGAGCAGTACTTC,CSASSFELAQYEQYF
NA,TRBV6-6,TRBJ2-3,TRBD2,TGTGCCAGCAGTCCGCGTAGACTAGACGGGGGGAGAGATACGCAGTATTTT,CASSPRRLDGGRDTQYF
NA,TRBV30,TRBJ1-6,NA,TGTGCCTGGAGTCCCCGGGACTATTGGGATTCACCCCTCCACTTT,CAWSPRDYWDSPLHF
few,TRBV3-1/TRBV3-2,TRBJ1-1,TRBD1,TGTGCCAGCAGCCAACCGTTAGGGGGCTCTGAAGCTTTCTTT,CASSQPLGGSEAFF
NA,TRBV5-4,TRBJ1-3,NA,TGTGCCAGCAGCGTGGCGGGAATCTCTGGAAACACCATATATTTT,CASSVAGISGNTIYF